This TCR beta chain was identified during a study of cytomegalovirus exposure and HLA in healthy donors. Study-wide results and caveats: In a later analysis, across HLA loci, associated TCR counts were highest for DRB1, lowest for HLA-C.

Primers included in the PCR were 60 Vbeta and 13 Jbeta primers. Sequenced by immunoSEQ multiplex PCR; TCRdb stores in-frame clones only, minus some. The sample has fewer than 130,000 clones; roughly 80% are singletons. This clone has only one observation. Its antigen is as yet unknown. V shed 2 bases and J 8 bases; nucleotides not matched to a gene: 4. The CDR3 spans 14 residues. Germline-derived CDR1 and CDR2 are MNHNS and SASEGT. Specimen: PBMCs. The chain has TRBV6-1 and TRBJ1-2, with 11 bases lining up with TRBD1. The receptor's source is a female donor in good health and CMV-seropositive. The CDR3 sequence is CASSEQRTGGGYTF. CDR3 sequence (DNA): TGTGCCAGCAGTGAACAGAGGACAGGGGGCGGCTACACCTTC.